This TCR beta chain was recorded in a study of vaccination effects on CD4 cells after COVID-19. With the ViraFEST assay, the study expanded antigen-specific CD4+ T cells using viral peptide pools, then sequenced them. CD4+ T cells were isolated after approximately 10 days of culture. Vaccine recipients, nucleocapsid antibody negative, had no prior SARS-CoV-2 infection. The CDR3 length is 13 residues. CDR1 LNHDA and CDR2 SQIVND come from the germline V gene (reference sequence). Trimming removed 7 bases at V and 9 bases at J, with 13 bases between. Profiling relied on immunoSEQ multiplex PCR, and the TCRdb table lists in-frame clones only, not all of them. The repertoire holds around 79,000 clones, 60% to 80% seen once, with 1.5% to 2% in the top ten. Concerning this clone: Its matching antigen is unknown.

The J gene is TRBJ1-6, the V gene TRBV19, with D maybe TRBD1 (5 bases). This receptor was identified in a human donor who received a COVID-19 vaccine. The sequenced sample was CD4+ T cells from PBMCs cultured with HCoV-229E spike peptides, obtained before COVID-19 vaccination. The CDR3 DNA sequence: TGTGCCAGTACCCGGGCGCAGGGTTCACCCCTCCACTTT. Amino acid sequence: CASTRAQGSPLHF.